Sequencing of this TCR beta chain was carried out in a study of shared clonotypes between healthy human individuals. Regarding the study as a whole: There were few donors, and this limited the genetic and exposure-history diversity represented.

Data came from immunoSEQ multiplex PCR; TCRdb stores just in-frame clones and leaves some out. The repertoire holds around 600,000 clones, with approximately 97% as singletons. This CDR3 is built from 16 residues. Germline V gene sequence: CDR1 SGHDN, CDR2 FVKESK. Trimming at V came to 2 bases and at J to 4 bases, leaving 5 bases not matched to a gene. Turning to this clone: Its specificity is not known.

The chain couples TRBV14 to TRBJ2-3; TRBD2 aligns across 11 bases. This receptor was identified in a woman between 25 and 40 years old in good health. The specimen was naive CD4+ T cells sorted from blood. Subset in this sample: CD45RA+ positively selected. CDR3 sequence: CASSQRLAGGPDTQYF. The CDR3 coding sequence is TGTGCCAGCAGCCAACGCCTAGCGGGAGGCCCAGATACGCAGTATTTT.